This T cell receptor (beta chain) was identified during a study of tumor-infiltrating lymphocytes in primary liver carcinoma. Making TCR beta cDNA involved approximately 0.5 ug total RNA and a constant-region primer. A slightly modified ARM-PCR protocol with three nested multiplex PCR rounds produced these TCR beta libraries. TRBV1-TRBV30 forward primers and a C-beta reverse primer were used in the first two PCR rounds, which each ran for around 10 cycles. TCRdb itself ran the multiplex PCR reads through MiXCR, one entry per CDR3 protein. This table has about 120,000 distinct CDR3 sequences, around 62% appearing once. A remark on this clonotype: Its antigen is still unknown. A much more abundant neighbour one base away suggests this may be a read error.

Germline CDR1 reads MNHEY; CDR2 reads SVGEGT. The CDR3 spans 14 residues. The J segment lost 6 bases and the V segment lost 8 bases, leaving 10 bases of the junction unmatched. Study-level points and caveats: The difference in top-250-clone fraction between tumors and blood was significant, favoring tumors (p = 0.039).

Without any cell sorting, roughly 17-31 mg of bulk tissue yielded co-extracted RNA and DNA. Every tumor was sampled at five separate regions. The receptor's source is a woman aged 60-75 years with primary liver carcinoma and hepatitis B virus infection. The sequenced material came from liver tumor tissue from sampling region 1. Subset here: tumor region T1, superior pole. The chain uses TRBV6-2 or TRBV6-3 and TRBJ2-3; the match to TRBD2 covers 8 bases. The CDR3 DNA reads TGTGCCAGCGGTTTTAGCGGGGAGGGGGATACGCAGTATTTT. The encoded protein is CASGFSGEGDTQYF.